This TCR beta chain was profiled in a study of blood T cell repertoires in COVID-19. Looking at the study overall: The United States, Italy and Spain provided the acute and convalescent COVID-19 samples. Nucleic acid was either cDNA or gDNA, and it came from T cells, B-cell-depleted T cells, or PBMCs.

V was shortened by 3 bases and J by 5 bases, with 16 bases between the two germline ends. The CDR3 contains 15 residues. Germline V gene data show CDR1 as SGHVS and CDR2 as FQNEAQ. Original processing methods: Counts of nucleated cells, estimated from reference gene primer amplification, were obtained. This table comes from immunoSEQ multiplex PCR, and its TCRdb copy is limited to in-frame clones, with some not included. V and J calls and clone size are given by that table; D and trimming were obtained from the DNA. The sample lists 130,000 or so clones, approximately 83% occurring once. The V and J genes are TRBV7-8 and TRBJ2-5; possible D gene TRBD1, 6 bases. What was sequenced was peripheral blood. The clonotype was recovered from a woman aged 50 to 60 who had recovered from COVID-19. The CDR3 is CASSLLLDSWETQYF. The CDR3 region has the DNA TGTGCCAGCAGCTTGCTACTGGACAGCTGGGAGACCCAGTACTTC.